This T cell receptor (beta chain) came from a study of T cell responses to AZD1222 COVID-19 vaccine. As for the study in general: Second-dose intervals of approximately 4 or approximately 12 weeks were pooled.

Assay used: immunoSEQ multiplex PCR; TCRdb lists only in-frame clones, some missing. This table holds about 160,000 clones, around 93% found once. The study's findings and limits: Just five to seven people given AZD1222 tested seropositive at baseline. Spike regions recognized by vaccine-associated CD4 TCRs spanned the protein, led by 160-218 and 743-854. Within unmutated variant regions lay the reported targets of nearly half of spike-specific TCRs.

The table lists this clone with a count of one. Its target is not known. The clonotype comes from an adult in good health. Sample: peripheral blood, taken on day 0 of AZD1222 vaccination.

CDR3 coding DNA: TGTGCCAGCAGCGTAGGAGAGGGGGTCGGGACTGAAGCTTTCTTT. Amino acids: CASSVGEGVGTEAFF. This chain connects TRBV9 to TRBJ1-1, with D possibly TRBD1 on 6 matching bases. The V end lost 0 bases, the J end lost 5 bases, and 14 bases lay between the germline ends. Germline CDR1 reads SGDLS; CDR2 reads YYNGEE. The CDR3 contains 15 residues.